The entry that follows covers one TCR beta chain sequence. The antigen is not known. The sample is drawn from a study of T-cell memory formation after mild COVID-19. Findings of the study overall: Contracting clones from day 15 to 85 showed balanced CD4/CD8; later expanders favored CD4+. Specificity for SARS-CoV-2 was not confirmed among the second-wave clones peaking on day 37.

Researchers used 5'RACE with constant-segment primers to make TCR alpha and TCR beta cDNA libraries that carry sample barcodes and UMIs. One entry per CDR3 protein results from TCRdb running MiXCR on the 5' RACE reads. The profile shows fewer than 600,000 distinct CDR3 sequences, 20% to 25% of them singletons. The specimen was PBMCs or a T cell subset sorted from them (not recorded which). The TCR comes from an adult woman who had mild COVID-19 (a few samples of this study predate the infection). Cell type and time point are not known.

CDR3 nucleotides: TGTGCCAGCAGCTCCCTCATAACGGGCGAGCAGTACTTC. It yields the protein CASSSLITGEQYF. The V call is TRBV7-6, the J call TRBJ2-7; D unclear. Germline V gene lookup returns CDR1 SGHVS and CDR2 FNYEAQ. Trimming cost V 4 bases and J 6 bases, with 13 bases left between them. The CDR3 extends over 13 amino acids.